This T cell receptor beta chain was recorded in a study of cytomegalovirus exposure and HLA in healthy donors. The CDR3 has 12 residues. Germline V lookup: CDR1 SEHNR, CDR2 FQNEAQ (reference sequence). Vbeta (60) and Jbeta (13) primers were used in the PCR. Data came from immunoSEQ multiplex PCR; TCRdb stores just in-frame clones and leaves some out. The sample shows about 200,000 clones, about 85% of them seen only once. Notes on this clone: At one end the junction does not follow the germline gene, possibly because of a read error.

The chain has TRBV7-9 and TRBJ1-1; TRBD1 might be the D (6 bases). The source material was PBMCs. The TCR originated in a male donor in good health and CMV-seropositive. The CDR3, as DNA: TGTTCCAGCAGCCCCCCCGGCCAGGGGGCTTTCTTT. Protein sequence: CSSSPPGQGAFF.